This TCR beta chain was captured in a study of regulatory T cells in long-lasting Graves disease. Overall study findings and caveats: Peripheral blood alone, not thyroid tissue, underwent study.

Of note for this clonotype: The antigen is unknown.

Germline values: CDR1 SGDLS, CDR2 YYNGEE. This CDR3 has 17 amino acids. V was shortened by 1 base and J by 2 bases, with 16 bases between the two germline ends. Time point meaning: persistent/refractory GD, antithyroid drugs over 5 years with positive TRAb. RNA from PBMCs was the source of the TCR library. In building TCR beta libraries, iRepertoire HTBI primers were used together with Arm-PCR of CDR3 regions. TCRdb redid the calling of the multiplex PCR reads with MiXCR, one entry per CDR3 protein. The sample includes 650,000 to 850,000 distinct CDR3 sequences, approximately 29% of them seen just once.

The rearrangement uses TRBV9 and TRBJ1-3; tentative D call: TRBD1 (5 bases). The sequence derives from a female donor with Graves disease. The sample consisted of peripheral blood mononuclear cells (PBMCs), taken when the disease was refractory, from a patient treated with antithyroid drugs. CDR3 protein: CASSVFAQGGPGNTIYF. CDR3 DNA sequence: TGTGCCAGCAGCGTATTCGCGCAGGGTGGTCCTGGAAACACCATATATTTT.